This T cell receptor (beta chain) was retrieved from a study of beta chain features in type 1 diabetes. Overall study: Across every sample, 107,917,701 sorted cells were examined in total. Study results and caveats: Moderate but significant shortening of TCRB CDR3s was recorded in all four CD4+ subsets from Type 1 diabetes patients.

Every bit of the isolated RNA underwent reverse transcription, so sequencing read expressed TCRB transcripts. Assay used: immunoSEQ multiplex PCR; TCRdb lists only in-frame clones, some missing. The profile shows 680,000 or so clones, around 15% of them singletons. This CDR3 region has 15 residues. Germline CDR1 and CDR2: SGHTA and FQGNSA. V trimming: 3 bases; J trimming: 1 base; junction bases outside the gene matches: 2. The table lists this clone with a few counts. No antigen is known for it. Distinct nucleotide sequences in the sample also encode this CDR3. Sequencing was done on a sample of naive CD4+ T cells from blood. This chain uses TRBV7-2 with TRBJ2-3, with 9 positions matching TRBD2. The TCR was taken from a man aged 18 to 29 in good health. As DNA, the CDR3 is TGTGCCAGCAGCTTTGGCGGGGGGGGCACAGATACGCAGTATTTT. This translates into CASSFGGGGTDTQYF.